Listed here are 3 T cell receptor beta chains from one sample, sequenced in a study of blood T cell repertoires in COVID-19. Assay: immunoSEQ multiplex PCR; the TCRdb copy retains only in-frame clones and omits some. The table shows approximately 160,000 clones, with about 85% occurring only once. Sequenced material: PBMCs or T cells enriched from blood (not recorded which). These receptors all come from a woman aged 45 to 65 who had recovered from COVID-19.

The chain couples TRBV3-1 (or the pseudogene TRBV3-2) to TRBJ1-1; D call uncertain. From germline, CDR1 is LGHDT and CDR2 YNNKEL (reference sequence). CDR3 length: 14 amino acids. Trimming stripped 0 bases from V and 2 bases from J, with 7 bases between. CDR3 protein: CASSQETPNTEAFF. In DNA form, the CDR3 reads TGTGCCAGCAGCCAAGAGACACCTAACACTGAAGCTTTCTTT.

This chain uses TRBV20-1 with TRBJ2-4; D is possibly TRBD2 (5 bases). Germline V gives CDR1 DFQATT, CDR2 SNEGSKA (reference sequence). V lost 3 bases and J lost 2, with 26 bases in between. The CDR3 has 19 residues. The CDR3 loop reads CSASTTLTGLRPPKNIQYF. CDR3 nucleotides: TGCAGTGCTAGTACCACCTTGACGGGATTAAGGCCTCCCAAAAACATTCAGTACTTC.

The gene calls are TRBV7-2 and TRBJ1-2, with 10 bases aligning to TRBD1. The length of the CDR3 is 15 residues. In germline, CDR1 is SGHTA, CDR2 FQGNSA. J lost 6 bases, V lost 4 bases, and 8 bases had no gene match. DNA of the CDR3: TGTGCCAGCAGCTACACCGCGGGACAGGGGAATGGCTACACCTTC. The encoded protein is CASSYTAGQGNGYTF. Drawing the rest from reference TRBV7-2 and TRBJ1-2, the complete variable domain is GAGVSQSPSNKVTEKGKDVELRCDPISGHTALYWYRQSLGQGLEFLIYFQGNSAPDKSGLPSDRFSAERTGGSVSTLTIQRTQQEDSAVYLCASSYTAGQGNGYTFGSGTRLTVV.